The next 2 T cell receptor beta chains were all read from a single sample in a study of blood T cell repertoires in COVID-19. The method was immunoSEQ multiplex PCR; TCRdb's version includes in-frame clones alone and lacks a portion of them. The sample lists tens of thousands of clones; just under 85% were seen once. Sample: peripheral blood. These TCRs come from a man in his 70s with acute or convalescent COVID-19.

Written as DNA, the CDR3 is TGTGCCAGCAGCCAAGATTACTTGACTAGCGGGTACCTCAGCTCTGGGGCCAACGTCCTGACTTTC. It yields the protein CASSQDYLTSGYLSSGANVLTF. This chain links TRBV14 with TRBJ2-6; 10 nucleotides line up with TRBD2. CDR3 length: 22 residues. V was pared by 0 bases and J by 0 bases, with 14 bases of the junction left unmatched. Germline V CDR1 and CDR2: SGHDN, FVKESK.

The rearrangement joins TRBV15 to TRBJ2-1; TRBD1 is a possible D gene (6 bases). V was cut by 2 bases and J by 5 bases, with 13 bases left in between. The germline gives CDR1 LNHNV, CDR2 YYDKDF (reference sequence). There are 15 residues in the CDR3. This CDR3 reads CATSRTDRTDNEQFF. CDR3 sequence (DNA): TGTGCCACCAGCAGAACCGACAGGACGGACAATGAGCAGTTCTTC. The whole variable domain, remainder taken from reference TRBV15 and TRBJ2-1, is DAMVIQNPRYQVTQFGKPVTLSCSQTLNHNVMYWYQQKSSQAPKLLFHYYDKDFNNEADTPDNFQSRRPNTSFCFLDIRSPGLGDTAMYLCATSRTDRTDNEQFFGPGTRLTVL.